This T cell receptor (beta chain) comes out of a study of blood T cell repertoires in COVID-19. This clone was observed a single time. TCRdb's copy holds only in-frame clones and misses some; the assay was immunoSEQ multiplex PCR. The repertoire has about 150,000 clones, approximately 85% of them found once; the top ten carry approximately 0.6%. This CDR3 is 16 amino acids long. Germline V gene sequence: CDR1 LGHNA, CDR2 YSLEER. V dropped 0 bases and J dropped 5; count of bases not matched to a gene: 5. The specimen was peripheral blood. The clonotype was recovered from a man in his sixties with COVID-19, enrolled during active disease. The genes are TRBV4-3 and TRBJ2-5, with 11 bases fitting TRBD2. The CDR3 sequence is CASSQDASGGRETQYF. The CDR3 region has the DNA TGCGCCAGCAGCCAAGATGCTAGCGGGGGGCGGGAGACCCAGTACTTC.